Following are 32 T cell receptor beta chains from one sample sequenced in a study of T cells in Graves' hyperthyroidism and ophthalmopathy. Amplification targeted TCR beta CDR3 regions from RNA transcripts. HTBI primers drove first-round RT-PCR of the TCR CDR3. TCRdb recomputed calls from the multiplex PCR reads with MiXCR, one row per CDR3 protein. Found here are hundreds of thousands of distinct CDR3 sequences, around 14% of them singletons; the top ten hold more than 5%. The sample comprised blood. The receptors were sampled from a woman aged 25 to 39 with Graves' hyperthyroidism that later progressed to Graves' ophthalmopathy.

This clonotype was detected only once. This sequence may be a read error, since a much larger clone differs from it by one base. The J gene is TRBJ2-7, the V gene TRBV18, with D unclear. The CDR3 has 14 amino acids. V gave up 2 bases and J gave up 9 bases, with 17 bases separating them. Germline V lookup: CDR1 KGHSH, CDR2 LQKENI. The CDR3 nucleotides read TGTGCCAGCTCACCAGAGCAGAAACAACACGGGCAGTACTTC. Translation: CASSPEQKQHGQYF. Using reference TRBV18 and TRBJ2-7 for the parts outside the CDR3, the full variable domain is NAGVMQNPRHLVRRRGQEARLRCSPMKGHSHVYWYRQLPEEGLKFMVYLQKENIIDESGMPKERFSAEFPKEGPSILRIQQVVRGDSAAYFCASSPEQKQHGQYFGPGTRLTVT.

This clonotype was observed many times. The gene calls are TRBV4-2 and TRBJ2-7; no reliable D call. Per the germline V gene, CDR1 is LGHNA and CDR2 is YNFKEQ. V lost 0 bases, J lost 2 bases, and 11 bases lay in between. The CDR3 has 15 residues. CDR3 sequence: CASSQEIRPAYEQYF. CDR3 in DNA: TGTGCCAGCAGCCAAGAGATACGGCCCGCCTACGAGCAGTACTTC.

This clonotype was counted at least ten times. The chain combines TRBV28 with TRBJ2-6, with D perhaps TRBD2 (5 bases). V dropped 10 bases and J dropped 0 bases, with 13 bases sitting between them. The CDR3 contains 15 residues. Germline V gene lookup returns CDR1 MDHEN and CDR2 SYDVKM. CDR3 sequence (DNA): TGTGCCACCAATACGGAGGCCTCTGGGGCCAACGTCCTGACTTTC. Translation gives CATNTEASGANVLTF.

This clonotype came up a few times. V gene TRBV19 combines with J gene TRBJ2-7, with D unresolved. Trimming cost V 1 base and J 2 bases, with 0 bases left between them. Germline V gene sequence: CDR1 LNHDA, CDR2 SQIVND (reference sequence). CDR3 length equals 11 residues. The CDR3 nucleotides read TGTGCCAGTAGTATAGCCTACGAGCAGTACTTC. This encodes CASSIAYEQYF.

The chain is built from TRBV2 and TRBJ2-2; 8 positions match TRBD1. This CDR3 has 15 amino acids. Germline V lookup: CDR1 SNHLY, CDR2 FYNNEI. The V and J ends lost 7 bases and 7 bases, in that order; junction bases with no gene match: 11. The CDR3 loop reads CASIRTGKVSGELFF. The CDR3 DNA reads TGTGCCAGCATTAGGACAGGGAAGGTTAGCGGGGAGCTGTTTTTT.

At least ten counts were recorded for this clonotype. V usage is TRBV28 and J usage is TRBJ1-5; 9 nucleotides agree with TRBD1. J lost 2 bases, V lost 5 bases, and 7 bases had no gene match. Looked up from germline, CDR1 is MDHEN and CDR2 is SYDVKM. This CDR3 spans 16 amino acids. This chain's CDR3 is CASSGTGGVGNQPQHF. CDR3 sequence (DNA): TGTGCCAGCAGTGGTACAGGGGGCGTCGGCAATCAGCCCCAGCATTTT. The complete variable domain, with remaining parts taken from reference TRBV28 and TRBJ1-5, reads DVKVTQSSRYLVKRTGEKVFLECVQDMDHENMFWYRQDPGLGLRLIYFSYDVKMKEKGDIPEGYSVSREKKERFSLILESASTNQTSMYLCASSGTGGVGNQPQHFGDGTRLSIL.

This sequence joins TRBV3-1 and TRBJ2-1, with 7 bases identical to TRBD2. CDR1 LGHDT and CDR2 YNNKEL come from the germline V gene (reference sequence). The CDR3 sequence is 15 residues long. Unmatched junction bases numbered 2, after V lost 1 base and J lost 2 bases. The CDR3 protein is CASSQGEGAYNEQFF. CDR3 coding DNA: TGTGCCAGCAGCCAAGGGGAGGGAGCCTACAATGAGCAGTTCTTC.

About this clonotype: The junction departs from germline at one end; a sequencing error may be responsible. The rearrangement joins TRBV10-3 to TRBJ1-1; maybe TRBD1 (5 bases). Germline CDR1 reads ENHRY; CDR2 reads SYGVKD. The CDR3 is made up of 12 amino acids. CDR3 sequence: CTIWGVGVEAFF. The CDR3 DNA follows: TGTACCATTTGGGGGGTAGGAGTTGAAGCTTTCTTT.

Many counts were recorded for this clonotype. This chain connects TRBV12-3 or TRBV12-4 to TRBJ1-1; TRBD1 might be the D (6 bases). V lost 4 bases and J 5 bases, leaving 11 bases between the germline ends. The CDR3 is 13 residues long. The CDR3 loop is CASSYRAGTEAFF. The DNA for the CDR3 is TGTGCCAGCAGTTACAGGGCTGGGACTGAAGCTTTCTTT.

About this clonotype: One base away lies a much larger clone, so this may be a sequencing read error. This CDR3 is CAGSEGTYEQYF. CDR3 nucleotides: TGTGCCGGCAGTGAGGGGACCTACGAGCAGTACTTC. The V and J genes are TRBV28 and TRBJ2-7; D is perhaps TRBD1 or TRBD2 (5 bases each). The CDR3 runs 12 residues. Germline CDR1 reads MDHEN; CDR2 reads SYDVKM.

This clonotype was detected ten times or more. The CDR3: CASRPGRLYGYTF. CDR3 bases: TGTGCCAGCAGACCAGGGCGACTCTATGGCTACACCTTC. The V call is TRBV6-1, the J call TRBJ1-2, with D perhaps TRBD1 (5 bases). Trimming left V 6 bases short and J 4 bases short, with 12 bases between. CDR3 length equals 13 residues. CDR1 is MNHNS and CDR2 is SASEGT in the germline V gene.

This clonotype was recorded at least ten times. The chain joins TRBV24-1 to TRBJ1-1; the match to TRBD1 covers 9 bases. The CDR3 has 13 residues. Trimming removed 2 bases from V and 8 bases from J; junction bases left unmatched: 2. Per the germline V gene, CDR1 is KGHDR and CDR2 is SFDVKD. Written as DNA, the CDR3 is TGTGCCACCAGTGATTCACAGGGGGCAGAAGCTTTCTTT. Its protein product is CATSDSQGAEAFF.

This clonotype has a handful of counts. CDR3: CAGPREAFF. Here the CDR3 DNA reads TGTGCCGGGCCAAGGGAAGCTTTCTTT. The rearrangement uses TRBV10-3 and TRBJ1-1; the D is unclear. The CDR3 extends over 9 amino acids. Trimming took 11 bases from V and 8 from J, leaving 9 bases between them. The germline CDR1 and CDR2 sequences are ENHRY and SYGVKD.

The V gene is TRBV5-1, the J gene TRBJ2-3; D is tentatively TRBD1 or TRBD2 (5 bases each). The CDR3 has 17 amino acids. V was trimmed by 3 bases and J by 4 bases, leaving 21 bases between them. The germline V gene encodes CDR1 SGHRS and CDR2 YFSETQ. The CDR3: CASSSLSRAGGPDTQYF. In nucleotides, the CDR3 is TGCGCCAGCAGCTCATTATCCAGGGCGGGTGGTCCAGATACGCAGTATTTT.

Worth noting for this clonotype: A much larger clone lies a single base off, so this may be a read error. V gene TRBV24-1 combines with J gene TRBJ1-5, with 9 bases that match TRBD1. V dropped 6 bases and J dropped 5; count of bases not matched to a gene: 4. The CDR3 has 14 amino acids. From germline, CDR1 is KGHDR and CDR2 SFDVKD. CDR3 in DNA: TGTGCCACCAGTAACAGGGGGCCGGATCAGCCCCAGCATTTT. This translates into CATSNRGPDQPQHF.

This clonotype was counted many times. For the CDR3, the DNA is TGTGCCACCAGTGATTTGGGACTAGCGGGAGCCGGGGAGCTGTTTTTT. Protein: CATSDLGLAGAGELFF. The chain employs TRBV24-1 and TRBJ2-2, with 13 bases lining up with TRBD2. CDR1 and CDR2 (germline): KGHDR, SFDVKD. The length of the CDR3 is 16 residues. J gave up 6 bases and V 0 bases, and 0 bases lay outside the gene matches.

In this sample, this clonotype turned up a few times. V usage is TRBV4-2 and J usage is TRBJ1-4, with a weak D call TRBD1 (6 bases). CDR3 size: 13 residues. Germline V lookup: CDR1 LGHNA, CDR2 YNFKEQ. The ends were cut back, 5 bases at V and 8 bases at J, with 12 bases in the middle. CDR3 protein: CASSSQGTEKLFF. Written as DNA, the CDR3 is TGTGCCAGCAGCTCCCAGGGGACCGAAAAACTGTTTTTT.

This clonotype was observed at least ten times. V is TRBV14 and J is TRBJ1-2; D uncertain. Trimming took 3 bases from V and 2 from J, leaving 7 bases between them. CDR3 length equals 13 residues. Looked up from germline, CDR1 is SGHDN and CDR2 is FVKESK. CDR3 amino acids: CASSQDQNYGYTF. The CDR3 DNA follows: TGTGCCAGCAGCCAGGACCAGAACTATGGCTACACCTTC.

This clonotype came up many times. This chain uses TRBV27 with TRBJ1-1; TRBD1 might be the D (6 bases). This CDR3 comprises 15 residues. Trimming left V 4 bases short and J 4 bases short, with 16 bases between. Germline loops: CDR1 MNHEY, CDR2 SMNVEV (reference sequence). The CDR3 reads CASSSRQDRGTEAFF. The CDR3 region has the DNA TGTGCCAGCAGTTCCCGACAGGATCGGGGCACTGAAGCTTTCTTT.

V gene TRBV6-1 combines with J gene TRBJ2-2, with TRBD2 matching over 14 bases. The CDR3 has 19 amino acids. After removal of 6 bases from V and 4 bases from J, the junction contained 13 bases not matched to a gene. The germline CDR1 and CDR2 sequences are MNHNS and SASEGT. In DNA, the CDR3 is TGTGCCAGCAGCCCCGCGGGACTAGCGGGAGTATATCTCACCGGGGAGCTGTTTTTT. It specifies CASSPAGLAGVYLTGELFF.

This clonotype has at least ten counts. The J gene is TRBJ1-5, the V gene TRBV19; D gene uncertain. The germline CDR1 and CDR2 sequences are LNHDA and SQIVND (reference sequence). V was shortened by 1 base and J by 5 bases, with 3 bases between the two germline ends. The CDR3 consists of 12 residues. The CDR3 bases are TGTGCCAGTAGTATAGTCGATCAGCCCCAGCATTTT. Its translation is CASSIVDQPQHF.

The chain is built from TRBV12-3 or TRBV12-4 and TRBJ2-7; 8 bases are a match to TRBD1. This CDR3 contains 14 residues. V dropped 6 bases and J dropped 2; count of bases not matched to a gene: 6. The CDR3 nucleotides read TGTGCCAGCAGACTCACACAGGGGGCCTACGAGCAGTACTTC. This translates into CASRLTQGAYEQYF.

This clonotype was detected ten times or more. The rearrangement links TRBV11-3 to TRBJ2-7; 7 bases are shared with TRBD2. Trimming at V came to 1 base and at J to 4 bases, leaving 13 bases not matched to a gene. The length of the CDR3 is 17 residues. The germline CDR1 and CDR2 sequences are SGHNT and YENEEA. The CDR3 DNA is TGTGCCAGCAGCTTAGGTCCGGGGAGGGTCGTCGGGTACGAGCAGTACTTC. It yields the protein CASSLGPGRVVGYEQYF.

This clonotype was detected ten times or more. V usage is TRBV12-3 or TRBV12-4 and J usage is TRBJ2-2; the D gene is possibly TRBD1 (5 bases). The CDR3 has 16 amino acids. Trimming stripped 6 bases from V and 0 bases from J, with 14 bases between. For the CDR3, the DNA is TGTGCCAGCAGCCTGACAGTACAGGCGAACACCGGGGAGCTGTTTTTT. The encoded protein is CASSLTVQANTGELFF.

This clonotype was observed at least ten times. This sequence joins TRBV28 and TRBJ1-2; weak D call: TRBD1 (6 bases). There are 15 residues in the CDR3. Germline CDR1 and CDR2: MDHEN and SYDVKM. V was clipped by 7 bases and J by 5 bases, with 20 bases between them. The CDR3 nucleotides read TGTGCCAGCACCGTTGAGGGGGGCAGGGATTATGGCTACACCTTC. Translating gives CASTVEGGRDYGYTF.

This clonotype showed up many times. The chain recombines TRBV12-3 or TRBV12-4 with TRBJ1-6; 7 bases line up with TRBD1. The CDR3 is 14 residues long. With 1 base clipped from V and 11 bases from J, the junction kept 5 bases outside the gene matches. The DNA of the CDR3 is TGTGCCAGCAGTTTAGGACAGGGCCTGCCACCCCTCCACTTT. Its protein is CASSLGQGLPPLHF.

The chain couples TRBV18 to TRBJ2-7; D is unresolved. Trimming took 1 base from V and 1 from J, leaving 11 bases between them. Germline CDR1 reads KGHSH; CDR2 reads LQKENI. This CDR3 spans 15 amino acids. The DNA for the CDR3 is TGTGCCAGCTCACCACGGCAGGACGGTTCCTACGAGCAGTACTTC. It codes for CASSPRQDGSYEQYF.

This clonotype has ten or more counts. The J gene is TRBJ1-1, the V gene TRBV28; 7 nucleotides align to TRBD1. J lost 11 bases, V lost 5 bases, and 8 bases had no gene match. Germline values: CDR1 MDHEN, CDR2 SYDVKM. CDR3 size: 12 residues. The CDR3 loop reads CASSLGDRAAFF. As DNA, the CDR3 is TGTGCCAGCAGTCTGGGAGACAGGGCGGCTTTCTTT.

This clonotype showed up many times. This chain links TRBV6-1 with TRBJ2-5, with 10 bases lining up with TRBD2. This CDR3 has 15 amino acids. Looked up from germline, CDR1 is MNHNS and CDR2 is SASEGT. The V and J ends lost 5 bases and 5 bases, in that order; junction bases with no gene match: 8. DNA of the CDR3: TGTGCCAGCAGTCCGCTAGCGGGAGATGGGGAGACCCAGTACTTC. As protein: CASSPLAGDGETQYF.

This clonotype was counted at least ten times. The J gene is TRBJ2-7, the V gene TRBV27; tentatively, D is TRBD1 (6 bases). The V gene's germline CDR1 is MNHEY and CDR2 SMNVEV (reference sequence). The CDR3 is 15 residues long. With 5 bases removed from V and 3 bases from J, the gap between germline ends came to 17 bases. CDR3 residues: CASSQLPGHLYEQYF. For the CDR3, the DNA is TGTGCCAGCAGTCAACTTCCGGGACACCTCTACGAGCAGTACTTC.

This clonotype occurred many times. This chain links TRBV20-1 with TRBJ2-5; the D gene could be TRBD1 or TRBD2 (5 bases each). Germline V gene lookup returns CDR1 DFQATT and CDR2 SNEGSKA (reference sequence). The CDR3 spans 14 residues. V gave up 3 bases and J gave up 4 bases, with 15 bases separating them. The CDR3 reads CSASTSGTLETQYF. The CDR3 DNA reads as TGCAGTGCTAGTACATCCGGGACCCTAGAGACCCAGTACTTC.

V is TRBV15 and J is TRBJ2-2, with a tentative D call TRBD2 (6 bases). The ends were cut back, 0 bases at V and 6 bases at J, with 11 bases in the middle. There are 15 residues in the CDR3. Per the germline V gene, CDR1 is LNHNV and CDR2 is YYDKDF (reference sequence). The CDR3 loop reads CATSRDLGEAGELFF. The CDR3 DNA reads as TGTGCCACCAGCAGAGATCTCGGGGAGGCCGGGGAGCTGTTTTTT.